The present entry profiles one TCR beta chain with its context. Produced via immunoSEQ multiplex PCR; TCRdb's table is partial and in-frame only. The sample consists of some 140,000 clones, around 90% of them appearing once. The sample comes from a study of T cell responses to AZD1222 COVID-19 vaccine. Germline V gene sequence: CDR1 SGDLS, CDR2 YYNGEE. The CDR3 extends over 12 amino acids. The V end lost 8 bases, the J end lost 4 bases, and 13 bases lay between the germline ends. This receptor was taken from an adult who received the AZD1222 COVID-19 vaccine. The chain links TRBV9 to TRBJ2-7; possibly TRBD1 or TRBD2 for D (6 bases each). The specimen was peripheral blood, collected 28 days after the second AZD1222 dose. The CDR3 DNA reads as TGTGCCAGGGGGGGCCGTACGTACGAGCAGTACTTC. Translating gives CARGGRTYEQYF.